Presented here are 6 T cell receptor beta chains from one specimen sequenced in a study of cytomegalovirus exposure and HLA in healthy donors. Clones were read by immunoSEQ multiplex PCR, and TCRdb kept only the in-frame ones, dropping some. The repertoire consists of approximately 70,000 clones, with about 95% occurring once and the leading ten covering 0.5% to 0.65%. The sequenced sample was PBMCs. The receptor source for this set is a woman between 18 and 29 years old in good health and CMV-seronegative.

V is TRBV10-3 and J is TRBJ2-3; possible D gene TRBD1, 6 bases. Trimming removed 10 bases from V and 0 bases from J, with 14 bases in between. This CDR3 has 14 amino acids. In germline, CDR1 is ENHRY, CDR2 SYGVKD. CDR3 residues: CATIRQDSTDTQYF. The CDR3 region has the DNA TGTGCCACAATAAGACAGGACAGCACAGATACGCAGTATTTT.

The gene calls are TRBV2 and TRBJ2-7; D gene unclear. Trimming took 7 bases from V and 7 from J, leaving 14 bases between them. CDR3 length equals 12 residues. Germline V gene sequence: CDR1 SNHLY, CDR2 FYNNEI. CDR3 amino acids: CASTGPFGEQYF. The CDR3 nucleotides are TGTGCCAGCACTGGCCCTTTTGGTGAGCAGTACTTC.

The genes are TRBV7-3 and TRBJ1-1; D remains unclear. CDR3 length: 14 amino acids. Per germline, CDR1 SGHTA and CDR2 FQGTGA. The V and J ends lost 5 bases and 1 base respectively, with 11 bases between them. CDR3 in amino acids: CASSQSGGNTEAFF. CDR3 bases: TGTGCCAGCAGCCAGAGCGGTGGGAACACTGAAGCTTTCTTT.

This sequence joins TRBV5-1 and TRBJ2-7; D might be TRBD1 (6 bases). The germline CDR1 and CDR2 sequences are SGHRS and YFSETQ. The CDR3 has 15 residues. Trimming took off 4 bases at V and 6 bases at J, with 20 bases between the two ends. In DNA form, the CDR3 reads TGCGCCAGCAGCGCCCGGGCAGGGGCCGAGGGCGAGCAGTACTTC. Its protein product is CASSARAGAEGEQYF.

This clone has just one count. The J gene is TRBJ1-4, the V gene TRBV5-1; TRBD1 matches 11 bases. Germline-derived CDR1 and CDR2 are SGHRS and YFSETQ. V was pared by 2 bases and J by 7 bases, with 10 bases of the junction left unmatched. The CDR3 is 17 amino acids. This CDR3 is CASSFGQGARSGEKLFF. The CDR3 nucleotides read TGCGCCAGCAGCTTCGGACAGGGGGCTAGGTCAGGTGAAAAACTGTTTTTT.

The V call is TRBV5-1, the J call TRBJ1-1, with D perhaps matching TRBD1 (5 bases). The CDR3 consists of 15 residues. Germline V CDR1 and CDR2: SGHRS, YFSETQ. V gave up 9 bases and J gave up 7 bases, with 25 bases separating them. The CDR3 protein is CAIGGRQFNYNEAFF. Written as DNA, the CDR3 is TGCGCCATCGGAGGGAGACAGTTCAACTATAATGAAGCTTTCTTT.